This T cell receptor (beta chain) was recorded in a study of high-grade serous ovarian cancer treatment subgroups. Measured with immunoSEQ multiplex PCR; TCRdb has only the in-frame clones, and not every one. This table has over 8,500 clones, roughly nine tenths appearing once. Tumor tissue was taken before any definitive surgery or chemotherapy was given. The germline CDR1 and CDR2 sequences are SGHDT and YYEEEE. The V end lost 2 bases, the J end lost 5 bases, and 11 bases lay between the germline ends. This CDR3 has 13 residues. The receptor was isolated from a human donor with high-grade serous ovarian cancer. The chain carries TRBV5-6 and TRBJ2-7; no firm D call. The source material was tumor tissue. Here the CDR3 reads CASSFNQWDEQYF. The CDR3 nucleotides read TGTGCCAGCAGCTTTAACCAATGGGACGAGCAGTACTTC. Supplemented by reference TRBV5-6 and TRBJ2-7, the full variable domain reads DAGVTQSPTHLIKTRGQQVTLRCSPKSGHDTVSWYQQALGQGPQFIFQYYEEEERQRGNFPDRFSGHQFPNYSSELNVNALLLGDSALYLCASSFNQWDEQYFGPGTRLTVT.